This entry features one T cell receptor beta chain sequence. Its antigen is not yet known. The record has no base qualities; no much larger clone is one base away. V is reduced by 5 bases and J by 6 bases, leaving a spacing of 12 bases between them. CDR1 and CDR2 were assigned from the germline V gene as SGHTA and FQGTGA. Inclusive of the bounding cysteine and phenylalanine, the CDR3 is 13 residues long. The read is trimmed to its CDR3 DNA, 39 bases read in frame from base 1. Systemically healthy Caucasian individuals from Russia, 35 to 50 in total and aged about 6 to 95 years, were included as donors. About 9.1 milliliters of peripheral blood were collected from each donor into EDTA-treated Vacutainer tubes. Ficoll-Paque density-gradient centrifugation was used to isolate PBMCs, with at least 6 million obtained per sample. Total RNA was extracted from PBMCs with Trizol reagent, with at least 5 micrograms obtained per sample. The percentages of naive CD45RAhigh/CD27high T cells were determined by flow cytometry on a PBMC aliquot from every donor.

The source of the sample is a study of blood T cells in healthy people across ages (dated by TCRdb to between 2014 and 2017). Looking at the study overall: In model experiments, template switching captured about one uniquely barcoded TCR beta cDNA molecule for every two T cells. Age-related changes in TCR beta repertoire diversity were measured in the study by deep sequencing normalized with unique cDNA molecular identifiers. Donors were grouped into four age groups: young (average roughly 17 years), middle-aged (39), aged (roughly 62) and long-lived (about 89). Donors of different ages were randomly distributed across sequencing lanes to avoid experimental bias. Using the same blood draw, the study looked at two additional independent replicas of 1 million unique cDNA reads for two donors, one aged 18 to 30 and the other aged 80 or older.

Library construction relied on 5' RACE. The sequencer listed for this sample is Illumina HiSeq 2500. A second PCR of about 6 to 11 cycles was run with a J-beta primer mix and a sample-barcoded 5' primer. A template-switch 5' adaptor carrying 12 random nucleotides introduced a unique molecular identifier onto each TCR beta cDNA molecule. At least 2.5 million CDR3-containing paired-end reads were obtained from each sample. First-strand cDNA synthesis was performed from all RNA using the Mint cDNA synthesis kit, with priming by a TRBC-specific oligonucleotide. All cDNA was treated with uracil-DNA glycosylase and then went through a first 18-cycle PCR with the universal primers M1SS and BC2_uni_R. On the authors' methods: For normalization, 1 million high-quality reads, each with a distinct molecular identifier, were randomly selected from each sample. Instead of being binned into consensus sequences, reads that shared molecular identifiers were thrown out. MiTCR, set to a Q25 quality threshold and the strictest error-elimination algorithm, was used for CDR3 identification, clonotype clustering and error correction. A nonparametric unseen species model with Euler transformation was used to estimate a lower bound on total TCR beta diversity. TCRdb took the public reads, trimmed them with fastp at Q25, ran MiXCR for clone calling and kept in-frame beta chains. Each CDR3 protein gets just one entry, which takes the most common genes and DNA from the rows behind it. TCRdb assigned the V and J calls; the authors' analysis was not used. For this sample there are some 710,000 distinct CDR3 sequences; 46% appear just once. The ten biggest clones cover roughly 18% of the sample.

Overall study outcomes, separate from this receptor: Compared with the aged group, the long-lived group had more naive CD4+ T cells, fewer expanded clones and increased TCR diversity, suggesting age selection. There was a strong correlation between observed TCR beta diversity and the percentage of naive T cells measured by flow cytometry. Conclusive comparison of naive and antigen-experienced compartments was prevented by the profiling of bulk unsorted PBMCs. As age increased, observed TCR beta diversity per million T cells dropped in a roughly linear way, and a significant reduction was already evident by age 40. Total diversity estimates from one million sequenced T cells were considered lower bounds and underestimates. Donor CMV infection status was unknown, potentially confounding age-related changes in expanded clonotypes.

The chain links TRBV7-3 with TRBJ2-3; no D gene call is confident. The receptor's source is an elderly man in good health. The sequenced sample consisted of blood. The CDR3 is CASSVGWADTQYF. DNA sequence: TGTGCCAGCAGCGTAGGGTGGGCGGATACGCAGTATTTT.